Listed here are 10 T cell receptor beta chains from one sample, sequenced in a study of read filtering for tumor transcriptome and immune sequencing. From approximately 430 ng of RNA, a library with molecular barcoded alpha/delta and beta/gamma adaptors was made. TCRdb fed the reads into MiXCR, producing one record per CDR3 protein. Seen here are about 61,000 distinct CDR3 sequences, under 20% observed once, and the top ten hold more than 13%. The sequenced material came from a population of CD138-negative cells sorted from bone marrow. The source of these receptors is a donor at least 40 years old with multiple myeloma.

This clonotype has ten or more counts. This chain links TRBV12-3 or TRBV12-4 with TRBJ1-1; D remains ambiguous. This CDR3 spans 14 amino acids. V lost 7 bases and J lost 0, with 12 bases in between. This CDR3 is CASTRGTLNTEAFF. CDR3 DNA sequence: TGTGCCAGCACACGAGGCACCTTGAACACTGAAGCTTTCTTT.

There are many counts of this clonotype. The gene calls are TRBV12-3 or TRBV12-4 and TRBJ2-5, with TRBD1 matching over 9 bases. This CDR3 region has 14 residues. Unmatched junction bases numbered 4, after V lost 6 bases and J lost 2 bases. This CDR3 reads CASSSGTGQETQYF. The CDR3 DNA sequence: TGTGCCAGCAGCTCCGGGACAGGGCAAGAGACCCAGTACTTC.

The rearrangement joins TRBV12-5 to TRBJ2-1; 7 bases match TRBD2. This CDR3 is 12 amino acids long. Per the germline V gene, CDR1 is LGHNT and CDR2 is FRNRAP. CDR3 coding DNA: TGTTCTACTGGTTCCTGGGAGGGGCAGCAGTTCTTC. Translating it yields CSTGSWEGQQFF.

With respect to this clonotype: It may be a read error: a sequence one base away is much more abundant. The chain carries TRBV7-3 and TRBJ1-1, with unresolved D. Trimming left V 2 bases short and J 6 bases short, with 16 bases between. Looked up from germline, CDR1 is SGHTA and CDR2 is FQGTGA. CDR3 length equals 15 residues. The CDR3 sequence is CASSLGGGYMAEAFF. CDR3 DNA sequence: TGTGCCAGCAGCTTAGGCGGCGGATACATGGCTGAAGCTTTCTTT.

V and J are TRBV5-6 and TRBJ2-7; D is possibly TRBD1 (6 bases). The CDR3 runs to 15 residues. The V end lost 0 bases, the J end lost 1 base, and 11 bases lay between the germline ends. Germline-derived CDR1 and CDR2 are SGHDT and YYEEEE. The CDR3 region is CASSLVGTISYEQYF. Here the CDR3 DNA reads TGTGCCAGCAGCTTGGTAGGGACAATATCCTACGAGCAGTACTTC.

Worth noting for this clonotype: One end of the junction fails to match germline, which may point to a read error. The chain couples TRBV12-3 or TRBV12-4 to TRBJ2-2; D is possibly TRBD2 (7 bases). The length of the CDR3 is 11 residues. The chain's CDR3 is CASSFPGGLLF. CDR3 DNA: TGTGCCAGCAGTTTTCCCGGGGGGCTGTTGTTT.

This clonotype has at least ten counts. CDR3 in amino acids: CASRDIWNEQFF. CDR3 in DNA: TGTGCCAGCAGGGACATATGGAATGAGCAGTTCTTC. This chain uses TRBV28 with TRBJ2-1, with D perhaps TRBD1 (5 bases). The CDR3 is 12 residues long. V lost 6 bases to trimming and J lost 7 bases, with 10 bases between them. The germline V gene has CDR1 MDHEN and CDR2 SYDVKM.

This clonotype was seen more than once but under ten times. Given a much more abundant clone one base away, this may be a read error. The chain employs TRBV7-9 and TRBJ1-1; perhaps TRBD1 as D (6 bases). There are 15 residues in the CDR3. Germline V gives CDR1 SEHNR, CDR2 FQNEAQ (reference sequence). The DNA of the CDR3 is TGTGCCAGCAGCTTCTGGCGCGATCGGGACACTGATGCTTTCTTT. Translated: CASSFWRDRDTDAFF.

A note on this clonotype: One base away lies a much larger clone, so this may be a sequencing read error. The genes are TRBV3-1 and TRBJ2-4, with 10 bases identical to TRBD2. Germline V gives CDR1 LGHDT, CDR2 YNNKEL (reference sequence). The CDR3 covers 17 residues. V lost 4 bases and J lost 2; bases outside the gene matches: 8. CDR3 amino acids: CASSPPSGGVTKNIQYF. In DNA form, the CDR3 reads TGTGCCAGCAGCCCCCCTAGCGGGGGTGTTACCAAAAACATTCAGTACTTC.

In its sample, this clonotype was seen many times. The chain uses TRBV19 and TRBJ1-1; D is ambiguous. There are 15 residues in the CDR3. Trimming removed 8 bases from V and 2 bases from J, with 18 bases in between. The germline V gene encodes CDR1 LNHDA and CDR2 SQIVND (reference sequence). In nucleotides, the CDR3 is TGTGCCAGTGATTCCCAATATAGGAGTAACACTGAAGCTTTCTTT. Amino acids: CASDSQYRSNTEAFF.